This note documents a single TCR beta chain sequence. Its antigen is currently unknown. The data stem from a study of beta chain features in type 1 diabetes. The V gene end was trimmed by 6 bases and the J gene end by 1 base; junction bases not matched to a gene: 3. CDR3 length: 16 residues. Germline CDR1 reads MDHEN; CDR2 reads SYDVKM. Study-wide results and caveats: Resolution of whether HLA type affects TCRB rearrangement was not achieved here. Type 1 diabetes patients had moderately but significantly shorter TCRB CDR3s in all four CD4+ subsets. Any PCR bias toward short templates would affect both groups alike.

Expressed TCRB transcripts were sequenced because the isolated RNA had all been reverse transcribed beforehand. Profiled with immunoSEQ multiplex PCR; TCRdb holds only in-frame clones, not every one. In the table there are about 160,000 clones, roughly 7.1% of which are singletons. On average, the one heparinised blood draw given by each donor was about 116 mL. Populations isolated by sorting all had purity greater than 95%. The receptor was derived from a woman in her thirties or forties with type 1 diabetes. The chain couples TRBV28 to TRBJ2-5, with TRBD2 matching over 15 bases. Specimen: central memory CD4+ T cells from blood. CDR3: CASREGLAGGQETQYF. DNA of the CDR3: TGTGCCAGCAGGGAGGGACTAGCGGGAGGCCAAGAGACCCAGTACTTC.